This TCR beta chain was sequenced in a study of blood T cell repertoires in COVID-19. CDR1 is SGHAT and CDR2 is FQNNGV in the germline V gene. This CDR3 comprises 12 residues. Trimming cost V 7 bases and J 4 bases, with 10 bases left between them. Libraries were prepared by immunoSEQ multiplex PCR; TCRdb keeps only in-frame clonotypes and omits some of them. The table includes just over 650,000 clones, 85% to 90% detected once. This receptor was identified in a woman between 18 and 29 years old with acute or convalescent COVID-19. This chain uses TRBV11-2 with TRBJ1-2; no reliable D call. Material: peripheral blood. The CDR3: CASKKIVYGYTF. The DNA of the CDR3 is TGTGCCAGCAAGAAGATAGTCTATGGCTACACCTTC.